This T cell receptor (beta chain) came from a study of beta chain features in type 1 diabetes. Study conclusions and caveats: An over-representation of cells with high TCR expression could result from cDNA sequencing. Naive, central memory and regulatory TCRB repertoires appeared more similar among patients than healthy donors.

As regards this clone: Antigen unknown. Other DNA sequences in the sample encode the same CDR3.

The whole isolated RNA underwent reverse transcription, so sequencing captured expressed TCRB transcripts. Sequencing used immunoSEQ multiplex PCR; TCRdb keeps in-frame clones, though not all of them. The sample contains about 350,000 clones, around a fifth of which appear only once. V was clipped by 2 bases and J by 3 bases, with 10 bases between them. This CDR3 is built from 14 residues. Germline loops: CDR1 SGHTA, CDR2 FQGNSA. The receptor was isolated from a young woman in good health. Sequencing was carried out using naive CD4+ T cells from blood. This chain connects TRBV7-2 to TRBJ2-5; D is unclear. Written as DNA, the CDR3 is TGTGCCAGCAGCTTACGGTCGGGTGAAGAGACCCAGTACTTC. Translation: CASSLRSGEETQYF.